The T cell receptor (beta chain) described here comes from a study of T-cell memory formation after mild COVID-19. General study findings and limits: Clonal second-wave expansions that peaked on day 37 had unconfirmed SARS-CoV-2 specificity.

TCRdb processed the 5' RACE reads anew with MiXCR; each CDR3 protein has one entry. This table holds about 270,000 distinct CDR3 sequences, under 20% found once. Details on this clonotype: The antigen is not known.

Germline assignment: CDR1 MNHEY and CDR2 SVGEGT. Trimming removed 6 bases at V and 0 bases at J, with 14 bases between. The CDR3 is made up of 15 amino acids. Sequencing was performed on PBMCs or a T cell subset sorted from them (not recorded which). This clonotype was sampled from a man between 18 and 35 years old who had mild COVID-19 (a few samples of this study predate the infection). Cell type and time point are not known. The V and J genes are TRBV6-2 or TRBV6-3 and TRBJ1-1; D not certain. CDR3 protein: CASSWTLNLNTEAFF. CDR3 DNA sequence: TGTGCCAGCAGCTGGACCTTGAATCTGAACACTGAAGCTTTCTTT.